The rows below give T cell receptor beta chains drawn from one sample of a study of shared clonotypes between healthy human individuals. Method: immunoSEQ multiplex PCR; TCRdb's copy keeps in-frame clones and lacks some. The sample holds 1 million to 1.2 million clones, 70% to 80% seen once. Sequencing input: memory CD4+ T cells from PBMCs. The receptors shown here come from a man younger than 35 in good health. Some clones in this sample may be carry-over from other donors' samples. Each CDR3 is given with its conserved first and last residue. The D gene is left open where the match is weak. Size values are once, few and many counts, or a class for expanded clones, and some rows have none.

j_call	d_call	clone_size	v_call	cdr3_aa	cdr3_nt
TRBJ2-4	-	-	TRBV18	CASSPPTTIAKNIQYF	TGTGCCAGCTCACCCCCGACCACAATAGCCAAAAACATTCAGTACTTC
TRBJ2-5	-	few	TRBV14	CASSQGQIVETQYF	TGTGCCAGCAGCCAAGGTCAGATTGTAGAGACCCAGTACTTC
TRBJ1-5	TRBD1	many	TRBV5-6	CASSPPRTSPSRGSQPQHF	TGTGCCAGCAGCCCACCCCGGACAAGTCCTAGCAGGGGGAGTCAGCCCCAGCATTTT
TRBJ2-2	-	-	TRBV7-9	CASSRQADTGELFF	TGTGCCAGCAGCCGACAGGCCGACACCGGGGAGCTGTTTTTT
TRBJ2-7	-	-	TRBV18	CASSPSSSRDEQYF	TGTGCCAGCTCACCAAGTTCTAGTCGCGACGAGCAGTACTTC
TRBJ1-2	TRBD1	-	TRBV5-1	CASSLGDRGHGYTF	TGCGCCAGCAGCTTGGGGGACAGGGGCCATGGCTACACCTTC
TRBJ2-1	TRBD2	-	TRBV18	CASSLDAGGYNEQFF	TGTGCCAGCTCACTTGACGCGGGGGGCTACAATGAGCAGTTCTTC
TRBJ2-7	-	few	TRBV5-1	CASRITGNEQYF	TGCGCCAGCAGGATAACAGGGAACGAGCAGTACTTC
TRBJ1-1	-	-	TRBV28	CASRAPGLNTEAFF	TGTGCCAGCAGAGCGCCGGGACTGAACACTGAAGCTTTCTTT
TRBJ2-7	-	-	TRBV2	CASRRQEGDEQYF	TGTGCCAGCAGAAGACAGGAGGGGGACGAGCAGTACTTC
TRBJ1-1	-	-	TRBV10-1	CASSEGQMYTEAFF	TGCGCCAGCAGTGAGGGACAGATGTACACTGAAGCTTTCTTT
TRBJ2-7	-	-	TRBV28	CASSLGVYEQYF	TGTGCCAGCAGTTTGGGAGTCTACGAGCAGTACTTC
TRBJ1-3	-	-	TRBV19	CATALIDSGNTIYF	TGTGCCACCGCGCTGATTGACTCGGGAAACACCATATATTTT
TRBJ2-1	TRBD2	-	TRBV5-1	CASSLAGVNEQFF	TGCGCCAGCTCCTTAGCGGGAGTCAATGAGCAGTTCTTC
TRBJ2-7	-	-	TRBV5-1	CASSRELTYEQYF	TGCGCCAGCAGCCGGGAACTGACTTACGAGCAGTACTTC
TRBJ2-1	-	-	TRBV11-1	CASSLRPTTDEQFF	TGTGCCAGCAGCTTACGGCCTACGACCGATGAGCAGTTCTTC
TRBJ1-5	-	-	TRBV6-5	CASSRMGLSNQPQHF	TGTGCCAGCAGCCGGATGGGGCTGAGCAATCAGCCCCAGCATTTT
TRBJ2-7	TRBD2	-	TRBV30	CAWQGTSGSSYYEQYF	TGTGCCTGGCAAGGGACTAGCGGGAGTTCTTATTACGAGCAGTACTTC
TRBJ2-7	-	once	TRBV19	CASSIESGTEQYF	TGTGCCAGTAGTATAGAGTCAGGGACCGAGCAGTACTTC
TRBJ2-1	-	few	TRBV11-2	CASSLMYQGNEQFF	TGTGCCAGCAGCTTAATGTACCAGGGGAATGAGCAGTTCTTC
TRBJ1-5	-	-	TRBV18	CASSPQGGNQPQHF	TGTGCCAGCTCACCACAGGGAGGCAATCAGCCCCAGCATTTT
TRBJ1-5	-	few	TRBV7-9	CASSLDTNNQPQHF	TGTGCCAGCAGCTTAGACACCAACAATCAGCCCCAGCATTTT
TRBJ1-5	-	few	TRBV19	CASSTREYSQPQHF	TGTGCCAGTAGTACTCGGGAATACAGTCAGCCCCAGCATTTT
TRBJ2-7	-	-	TRBV18	CASSSGYEQYF	TGTGCCAGCTCCAGCGGGTACGAGCAGTACTTC
TRBJ2-5	-	-	TRBV5-4	CASSWGDTQETQYF	TGTGCCAGCAGCTGGGGGGACACCCAAGAGACCCAGTACTTC
TRBJ2-7	-	-	TRBV7-2	CASSSPARGQRSYEQYF	TGTGCCAGCAGCTCCCCGGCCCGCGGACAACGCTCCTACGAGCAGTACTTC
TRBJ2-7	-	-	TRBV21-1	CASSGGGDPQCPYEQYF	TGTGCCAGCAGCGGGGGCGGGGACCCCCAGTGCCCCTACGAGCAGTACTTC
TRBJ2-6	-	-	TRBV5-8	CASSRRQASSGANVLTF	TGTGCCAGCAGTCGGCGACAGGCGTCCTCTGGGGCCAACGTCCTGACTTTC
TRBJ1-1	-	-	TRBV6-1	CASSERFWGAGTEAFF	TGTGCCAGCAGTGAACGATTTTGGGGCGCTGGGACTGAAGCTTTCTTT
TRBJ2-1	-	-	TRBV15	CATSSPARISYNEQFF	TGTGCCACCAGCAGTCCCGCCCGTATCTCCTACAATGAGCAGTTCTTC
TRBJ1-1	-	-	TRBV6-5	CASSRKIGDWTEAFF	TGTGCCAGCAGTCGTAAGATTGGGGATTGGACTGAAGCTTTCTTT
TRBJ2-2	-	-	TRBV27	CASLKGGDLNTGELFF	TGTGCCAGCTTAAAAGGGGGAGATCTGAACACCGGGGAGCTGTTTTTT
TRBJ2-5	-	-	TRBV19	CASSISGPKGTQYF	TGTGCCAGTAGTATTTCGGGCCCAAAAGGGACCCAGTACTTC
TRBJ2-3	-	-	TRBV2	CASSGQQGLHTDTQYF	TGTGCCAGCAGTGGACAACAAGGACTCCACACAGATACGCAGTATTTT
TRBJ2-7	TRBD1	-	TRBV6-5	CASSPGTGLFDEQYF	TGTGCCAGCAGCCCCGGGACAGGGCTTTTTGACGAGCAGTACTTC
TRBJ2-1	TRBD1	-	TRBV5-1	CASSLVHRGLNEQFF	TGCGCCAGCAGCCTCGTTCACAGGGGGCTCAATGAGCAGTTCTTC
TRBJ2-1	TRBD2	-	TRBV5-3	CARSFLGLAGGTSSYNEQFF	TGTGCCAGAAGCTTCCTAGGACTAGCGGGAGGTACGAGCTCCTACAATGAGCAGTTCTTC
TRBJ2-3	TRBD2	-	TRBV30	CAWSVGAGVADTQYF	TGTGCCTGGAGTGTAGGAGCGGGAGTAGCAGATACGCAGTATTTT
TRBJ2-2	TRBD1	-	TRBV7-9	CASSIGTGERELFF	TGTGCCAGCAGCATAGGGACAGGGGAGCGGGAGCTGTTTTTT
TRBJ2-3	TRBD2	-	TRBV6-6	CASRNSGRSTDTQYF	TGTGCCAGCAGAAATAGCGGGAGAAGCACAGATACGCAGTATTTT
TRBJ2-5	-	-	TRBV18	CASSPRQPETQYF	TGTGCCAGCTCACCTCGACAGCCAGAGACCCAGTACTTC
TRBJ1-2	TRBD1	-	TRBV5-1	CASSPGQASYGYTF	TGCGCCAGCAGTCCGGGACAGGCGAGCTATGGCTACACCTTC
TRBJ2-5	-	-	TRBV5-1	CASSLTDGTQYF	TGCGCCAGCAGCTTGACGGATGGGACCCAGTACTTC
TRBJ2-7	-	-	TRBV28	CASSENRGSYEQYF	TGTGCCTCGAGCGAAAATAGGGGCTCCTACGAGCAGTACTTC
TRBJ1-2	-	-	TRBV5-1	CASTMSWGAGYGYTF	TGCGCCAGCACCATGTCTTGGGGGGCTGGGTATGGCTACACCTTC
TRBJ1-2	TRBD1	-	TRBV28	CASTPGGTGGNYGYTF	TGTGCCAGCACTCCTGGGGGAACAGGGGGCAACTATGGCTACACCTTC
TRBJ1-2	TRBD1	few	TRBV27	CASSLRTGVGYTF	TGTGCCAGCAGTTTAAGGACAGGGGTCGGCTACACCTTC
TRBJ1-1	-	-	TRBV11-2	CASSLVSGASTEAFF	TGTGCCAGCAGCTTAGTTTCGGGGGCGAGCACTGAAGCTTTCTTT
TRBJ2-2	TRBD2	-	TRBV14	CASSRRVAGNTGELFF	TGTGCCAGCAGCCGGAGGGTAGCGGGGAACACCGGGGAGCTGTTTTTT
TRBJ1-5	-	-	TRBV29-1	CSVQSQVNQPQHF	TGCAGCGTTCAATCACAGGTCAATCAGCCCCAGCATTTT
TRBJ2-3	-	once	TRBV15	CATSRDTRTDTQYF	TGTGCCACCAGCAGGGACACACGCACAGATACGCAGTATTTT
TRBJ2-7	TRBD2	-	TRBV5-1	CASSSGTSGSHEQYF	TGCGCCAGCAGTTCCGGGACTAGCGGGTCCCACGAGCAGTACTTC
TRBJ1-2	-	-	TRBV6-1	CASPAGYGYGYTF	TGTGCCAGCCCGGCGGGGTACGGCTATGGCTACACCTTC